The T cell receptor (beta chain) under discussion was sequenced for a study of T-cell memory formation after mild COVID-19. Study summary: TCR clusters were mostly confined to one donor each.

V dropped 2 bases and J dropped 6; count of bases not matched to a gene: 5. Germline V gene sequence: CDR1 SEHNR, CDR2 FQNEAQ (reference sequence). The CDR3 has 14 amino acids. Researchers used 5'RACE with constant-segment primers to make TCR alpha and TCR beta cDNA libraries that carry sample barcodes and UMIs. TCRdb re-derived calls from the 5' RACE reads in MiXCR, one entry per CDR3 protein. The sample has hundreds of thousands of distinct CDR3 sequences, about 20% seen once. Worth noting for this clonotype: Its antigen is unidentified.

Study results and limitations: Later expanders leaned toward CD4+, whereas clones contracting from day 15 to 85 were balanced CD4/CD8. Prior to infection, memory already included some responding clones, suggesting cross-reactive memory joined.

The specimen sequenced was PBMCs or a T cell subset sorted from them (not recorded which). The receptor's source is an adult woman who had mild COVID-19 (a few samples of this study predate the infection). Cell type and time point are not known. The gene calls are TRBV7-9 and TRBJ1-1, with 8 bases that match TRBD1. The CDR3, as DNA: TGTGCCAGCAGCTTACACAGGGGGTCGGCTGAAGCTTTCTTT. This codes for CASSLHRGSAEAFF.